The 20 T cell receptor beta chains in this list originate from one sample, sequenced in a study of molecular identifiers for immune sequencing clone quantification. Each CDR3 protein gets one entry after TCRdb re-called the PCR reads with MiXCR. Counted here are about 510,000 distinct CDR3 sequences, about 25% occurring once; the ten biggest clones make up 0.7% to 0.9%. Sequences were obtained from naive CD8+ T cells from blood, with Jurkat cell RNA spiked in. Subset given: FACS-sorted CD8+CD4-CCR7+CD45RA+ naive T cells. The source is a human donor in good health. Some libraries in this study had Jurkat cell RNA spiked in.

This clonotype turned up a few times. The chain joins TRBV24-1 to TRBJ2-3, with D hard to call. The CDR3 length is 13 residues. Deletions cut 3 bases from V and 2 bases from J, with 5 bases between. In germline, CDR1 is KGHDR, CDR2 SFDVKD. In nucleotides, the CDR3 is TGTGCCACCAGTGATACTTACACAGATACGCAGTATTTT. Its protein product is CATSDTYTDTQYF.

This clonotype was recorded many times. The chain combines TRBV15 with TRBJ1-5; tentatively, D is TRBD1 (5 bases). The ends were cut back, 3 bases at V and 5 bases at J, with 14 bases in the middle. This CDR3 is built from 15 residues. Per the germline V gene, CDR1 is LNHNV and CDR2 is YYDKDF (reference sequence). The CDR3 nucleotides are TGTGCCACCAGCAGGGGTTCGGGGGACTATCAGCCCCAGCATTTT. Its protein is CATSRGSGDYQPQHF.

Notes on this clonotype: One end of the junction is discordant with germline, which a read error may explain. This chain uses TRBV7-8 with TRBJ2-1; the D gene is possibly TRBD1 (6 bases). From germline, CDR1 is SGHVS and CDR2 FQNEAQ. The CDR3 spans 15 residues. This CDR3 is CASSRGQYSHNVQFF. The CDR3 nucleotides read TGTGCCAGCAGCCGAGGACAGTACAGCCACAATGTGCAGTTCTTC.

The rearrangement links TRBV10-3 to TRBJ2-7; TRBD2 agrees at 7 bases. Germline CDR1 and CDR2: ENHRY and SYGVKD. The CDR3 consists of 15 residues. The V segment lost 0 bases and the J segment 3 bases; nucleotides outside the gene matches: 5. CDR3 sequence: CAISESGLVDYEQYF. DNA for the CDR3: TGTGCCATCAGTGAGTCTGGACTAGTCGACTACGAGCAGTACTTC.

A few counts support this clonotype. The chain links TRBV4-3 to TRBJ2-7; D not certain. Trimming pared 0 bases from V and 1 base from J, leaving 16 bases between. The CDR3 is 17 residues long. Per the germline V gene, CDR1 is LGHNA and CDR2 is YSLEER. The CDR3 loop reads CASSQDFSSHLSYEQYF. The CDR3 DNA reads TGCGCCAGCAGCCAAGATTTTAGCAGCCATCTTTCCTACGAGCAGTACTTC.

In the case of this clonotype: A much larger clone is a single base away; this may be a read error. The rearrangement joins TRBV6-2 or TRBV6-3 to TRBJ1-1; 7 nucleotides agree with TRBD1. The germline gives CDR1 MNHEY, CDR2 SVGEGT. CDR3 length equals 13 residues. The CDR3 protein is CASHPGGGTGAFF. CDR3 nucleotides: TGTGCCAGTCATCCAGGGGGAGGCACTGGAGCTTTCTTT.

With regard to this clonotype: This may be a read error, as it is one base from a much larger clone. This chain links TRBV28 with TRBJ2-3, with 7 bases fitting TRBD2. The CDR3 totals 15 residues. V was clipped by 4 bases and J by 4 bases; unmatched bases: 8. CDR1 and CDR2 from the germline V gene are MDHEN and SYDVKM. CDR3 sequence reads: CASSSRLARSDTQYF. The CDR3 DNA is TGTGCCAGCAGTTCCAGACTAGCTCGCTCAGATACGCAGTATTTT.

V gene TRBV28 combines with J gene TRBJ1-5, with D hard to call. V shed 6 bases and J shed 1 base, with 13 bases lying between them. This CDR3 has 15 amino acids. CDR1 MDHEN and CDR2 SYDVKM come from the germline V gene. CDR3 in DNA: TGTGCCAGCAGCCCCCGACAATGGAGCAATCAGCCCCAGCATTTT. Amino acids: CASSPRQWSNQPQHF.

This clonotype has only a few counts. J is TRBJ2-4 and V is TRBV11-2; no clear D. Deletions cut 2 bases from V and 2 bases from J, with 10 bases between. Per the germline V gene, CDR1 is SGHAT and CDR2 is FQNNGV. This CDR3 has 15 amino acids. CDR3 in amino acids: CASSLYLGTKNIQYF. For the CDR3, the DNA is TGTGCCAGCAGCTTATATTTGGGTACCAAAAACATTCAGTACTTC.

The chain links TRBV11-2 to TRBJ1-1; no definite D call. V was trimmed by 1 base and J by 7 bases, leaving 7 bases between them. CDR3 length equals 12 residues. CDR1 and CDR2 from the germline V gene are SGHAT and FQNNGV. DNA of the CDR3: TGTGCCAGCAGCTTAGTCCGGAGTGAAGCTTTCTTT. Its translation: CASSLVRSEAFF.

This clonotype was detected a few times. V gene TRBV3-1 combines with J gene TRBJ2-3; D not resolved. The CDR3 totals 14 residues. Trimming took 0 bases from V and 4 from J, leaving 8 bases between them. The germline CDR1 and CDR2 sequences are LGHDT and YNNKEL (reference sequence). The CDR3 here is CASSQEFGADTQYF. The CDR3 DNA sequence: TGTGCCAGCAGCCAAGAGTTCGGCGCAGATACGCAGTATTTT.

In the case of this clonotype: This may be a read error: a much more frequent sequence differs by one nucleotide. V is TRBV4-1 and J is TRBJ2-7, with TRBD1 matching 7 bases. CDR3 length: 11 residues. Germline-derived CDR1 and CDR2 are MGHRA and YSYEKL. Germline trimming cut 11 bases from V and 4 bases from J; bases unmatched to any gene: 5. CDR3 loop: CARKGQYEQYF. The CDR3 DNA reads as TGCGCCCGCAAGGGACAGTACGAGCAGTACTTC.

The table lists this clonotype with many counts. J is TRBJ1-1 and V is TRBV27, with TRBD1 identical over 7 bases. Germline values: CDR1 MNHEY, CDR2 SMNVEV (reference sequence). The trim removed 1 base at V and 4 bases at J, leaving 6 bases unmatched. This CDR3 spans 15 amino acids. The CDR3 region has the DNA TGTGCCAGCAGTTTATTTACAGGGGACGTCACTGAAGCTTTCTTT. Its translation: CASSLFTGDVTEAFF.

As for this clonotype: The CDR3 carries no conserved terminal phenylalanine or tryptophan, so it likely arises from a read error. This chain joins TRBV6-4 and TRBJ2-7; D call uncertain. Trimming took 4 bases from V and 5 from J, leaving 9 bases between them. Germline V gene lookup returns CDR1 MRHNA and CDR2 SNTAGT. CDR3 size: 12 residues. CDR3 sequence reads: CASSARLDEQYY. CDR3 bases: TGTGCCAGCAGTGCTAGGTTGGACGAGCAGTACTAC.

This clonotype was detected many times. The chain employs TRBV20-1 and TRBJ2-7, with 9 bases that match TRBD2. J was trimmed by 4 bases and V by 4 bases; bases with no gene match: 8. CDR3 length: 14 amino acids. Germline loops: CDR1 DFQATT, CDR2 SNEGSKA (reference sequence). Here the CDR3 reads CSATSGREGYEQYF. CDR3 in DNA: TGCAGTGCTACCTCCGGGCGGGAGGGGTACGAGCAGTACTTC.

About this clonotype itself: Given a much more abundant clone one base away, this may be a read error. V is TRBV27 and J is TRBJ2-6, with D possibly TRBD1 on 7 matching bases. The CDR3 loop spans 15 amino acids. Germline CDR1 is MNHEY and CDR2 is SMNVEV (reference sequence). In nucleotides, the CDR3 is TGTGCCAGCAAGGAGGGGGCGGCTGGGGCCAACGTCCTGGCTTTC. Translating it yields CASKEGAAGANVLAF.

This clonotype was observed a handful of times. This chain uses TRBV7-9 with TRBJ2-1; D is possibly TRBD1 or TRBD2 (5 bases each). Germline V lookup: CDR1 SEHNR, CDR2 FQNEAQ (reference sequence). Trimming took off 10 bases at V and 4 bases at J, with 14 bases between the two ends. The CDR3 runs to 13 residues. CDR3 sequence: CATGTVQYNEQFF. The CDR3 DNA is TGTGCCACCGGGACGGTACAATACAATGAGCAGTTCTTC.

This clonotype appeared many times. DNA of the CDR3: TGTGCCAGCAGTGTGACAGGGGGCTCTGGGGCCAACGTCCTGACTTTC. Translating it yields CASSVTGGSGANVLTF. The V and J genes are TRBV27 and TRBJ2-6, with 9 bases aligning to TRBD1. This CDR3 has 16 amino acids. Trimming took 5 bases from V and 0 from J; bases not matched to a gene: 2. Germline V gene lookup returns CDR1 MNHEY and CDR2 SMNVEV (reference sequence). The full variable domain, completed using reference TRBV27 and TRBJ2-6, is EAQVTQNPRYLITVTGKKLTVTCSQNMNHEYMSWYRQDPGLGLRQIYYSMNVEVTDKGDVPEGYKVSRKEKRNFPLILESPSPNQTSLYFCASSVTGGSGANVLTFGAGSRLTVL.

The CDR3 region is CASSPYSGSAVGELFF. CDR3 in DNA: TGTGCCAGCAGCCCATATAGCGGGAGCGCGGTCGGGGAGCTGTTTTTT. This chain links TRBV5-3 with TRBJ2-2; 9 positions match TRBD2. TRBV5-3 is given ORF status, its function remaining uncertain. Unmatched junction bases numbered 15, after V lost 8 bases and J lost 7 bases. This CDR3 spans 16 amino acids.

About this clonotype: The junction departs from germline at one end; a sequencing error may be responsible. The CDR3 protein is CAGGLSGTLGVDTQCF. CDR3 coding DNA: TGTGCCGGCGGTTTATCCGGGACTCTGGGTGTAGATACGCAGTGTTTT. The chain carries TRBV28 and TRBJ2-3; D may be TRBD2 (6 bases). The germline gives CDR1 MDHEN, CDR2 SYDVKM. CDR3 length equals 16 residues.